These 30 T cell receptor beta chains came from one sample sequenced in a study of blood T cell repertoires in COVID-19. Profiled with immunoSEQ multiplex PCR; TCRdb holds only in-frame clones, not every one. This sample carries 200,000 or so clones, around 89% of them seen once, and the ten largest clones take roughly 8.1%. The specimen was PBMCs or T cells enriched from blood (not recorded which). The receptor source for this set is a woman aged 18-35 years who had recovered from COVID-19.

The chain combines TRBV7-6 with TRBJ2-7, with TRBD1 matching over 7 bases. The CDR3 contains 14 residues. Trimming took 5 bases from V and 5 from J; bases not matched to a gene: 9. Germline loops: CDR1 SGHVS, CDR2 FNYEAQ. The CDR3 DNA follows: TGTGCCAGCAGCCCCCACCCGACAGGGCACGAGCAGTACTTC. This codes for CASSPHPTGHEQYF.

This rearrangement joins TRBV7-6 to TRBJ2-2, with 7 bases fitting TRBD1. The V and J ends lost 6 bases and 3 bases, in that order; junction bases with no gene match: 1. This CDR3 region has 13 residues. Germline V CDR1 and CDR2: SGHVS, FNYEAQ. CDR3 region: CASRGGYTGELFF. In DNA form, the CDR3 reads TGTGCCAGCAGAGGGGGCTACACCGGGGAGCTGTTTTTT. Based on the CDR3 plus reference TRBV7-6 and TRBJ2-2, the full variable domain is GAGVSQSPRYKVTKRGQDVALRCDPISGHVSLYWYRQALGQGPEFLTYFNYEAQQDKSGLPNDRFSAERPEGSISTLTIQRTEQRDSAMYRCASRGGYTGELFFGEGSRLTVL.

The rearrangement joins TRBV4-1 to TRBJ1-1, with 8 bases that match TRBD1. With 2 bases clipped from V and 1 base from J, the junction kept 3 bases outside the gene matches. The CDR3 contains 15 residues. Germline V gene sequence: CDR1 MGHRA, CDR2 YSYEKL. The CDR3 coding sequence is TGCGCCAGCAGCCAACCAACAGGGGGGAACACTGAAGCTTTCTTT. Translated, it gives CASSQPTGGNTEAFF.

V gene TRBV10-2 combines with J gene TRBJ2-1; 13 nucleotides line up with TRBD2. The germline V gene has CDR1 WSHSY and CDR2 SAAADI. The CDR3 length is 16 residues. V shed 3 bases, J shed 5 bases, and the junction held 4 bases outside the gene matches. Here the CDR3 reads CASSDWTSGGHNEQFF. In nucleotides, the CDR3 is TGCGCCAGCAGTGACTGGACTAGCGGGGGACACAATGAGCAGTTCTTC.

V gene TRBV6-5 combines with J gene TRBJ1-6; D is unresolved. This CDR3 is 16 amino acids long. Looked up from germline, CDR1 is MNHEY and CDR2 is SVGAGI. Deletions cut 2 bases from V and 7 bases from J, with 15 bases between. Written as DNA, the CDR3 is TGTGCCAGCAGTTACGGTTCTCTCGGGTTGAATTCACCCCTCCACTTT. Translated, it gives CASSYGSLGLNSPLHF.

This rearrangement joins TRBV29-1 to TRBJ2-1, with no clear D. CDR3 size: 12 residues. V shed 3 bases and J shed 10 bases, with 13 bases lying between them. CDR1 is SQVTM, CDR2 ANQGSEA, per germline. As DNA, the CDR3 is TGCAGCGTTGAGCCCAGGCTTCGGGAGCAGTTCTTC. Translating gives CSVEPRLREQFF.

The chain uses TRBV2 and TRBJ2-7, with D perhaps matching TRBD2 (5 bases). V lost 5 bases and J 11 bases, leaving 16 bases between the germline ends. This CDR3 is built from 12 residues. Germline CDR1 and CDR2: SNHLY and FYNNEI. The CDR3 here is CASSSEGNQKYF. Written as DNA, the CDR3 is TGTGCCAGCAGTTCTGAGGGCAACCAAAAGTACTTC.

J is TRBJ1-4 and V is TRBV18; D possibly corresponds to TRBD1 (6 bases). CDR1 and CDR2 from the germline V gene are KGHSH and LQKENI. The CDR3 totals 15 residues. Deletions cut 3 bases from V and 5 bases from J, with 13 bases between. DNA of the CDR3: TGTGCCAGCTCACCGCAGGGGAGCGTGAATGAAAAACTGTTTTTT. Translating gives CASSPQGSVNEKLFF.

With regard to this clone: The sample carries other DNA sequences with the same CDR3. The V and J genes are TRBV7-9 and TRBJ2-7, with a possible D match to TRBD1 (6 bases). This CDR3 is 12 amino acids long. The germline V gene has CDR1 SEHNR and CDR2 FQNEAQ (reference sequence). With 6 bases removed from V and 3 bases from J, the gap between germline ends came to 9 bases. DNA of the CDR3: TGTGCCAGCAGTTTACAGGGCTACGAGCAGTACTTC. Encoded protein: CASSLQGYEQYF.

This chain uses TRBV7-7 with TRBJ2-3; D may be TRBD2 (5 bases). This CDR3 spans 15 amino acids. Trimming took 1 base from V and 1 from J, leaving 9 bases between them. CDR1 is SSHAT, CDR2 FNYEAQ, per germline (reference sequence). The CDR3 spells CASSLGRRGTDTQYF. In nucleotides, the CDR3 is TGTGCCAGCAGCTTAGGGCGGCGGGGCACAGATACGCAGTATTTT. Combining the CDR3 with reference TRBV7-7 and TRBJ2-3 gives the whole variable domain GAGVSQSPRYKVTKRGQDVTLRCDPISSHATLYWYQQALGQGPEFLTYFNYEAQPDKSGLPSDRFSAERPEGSISTLTIQRTEQRDSAMYRCASSLGRRGTDTQYFGPGTRLTVL.

This clone came up a few times. V gene TRBV30 combines with J gene TRBJ1-5; D remains ambiguous. Trimming took off 3 bases at V and 3 bases at J, with 9 bases between the two ends. The CDR3 covers 13 residues. Germline V lookup: CDR1 GTSNPN, CDR2 SVGIG (reference sequence). CDR3 nucleotide sequence: TGTGCCTGGAGCGGTGGGCCCAATCAGCCCCAGCATTTT. This encodes CAWSGGPNQPQHF.

The V and J genes are TRBV19 and TRBJ2-3, with TRBD1 as a possible D gene (6 bases). CDR1 is LNHDA, CDR2 SQIVND, per germline (reference sequence). CDR3 length: 15 residues. V dropped 6 bases and J dropped 4 bases, with 17 bases sitting between them. CDR3 residues: CASSFGQFGSDTQYF. CDR3 bases: TGTGCCAGTAGCTTCGGACAGTTTGGCTCAGATACGCAGTATTTT.

V is TRBV28 and J is TRBJ1-1; tentative D call: TRBD1 (6 bases). This CDR3 region has 13 residues. Per germline, CDR1 MDHEN and CDR2 SYDVKM. The V gene lost 6 bases and the J gene lost 1 base, with 9 bases spanning the gap. Here the CDR3 reads CASSRTANTEAFF. The CDR3 DNA follows: TGTGCCAGCAGCAGGACAGCGAACACTGAAGCTTTCTTT.

The chain links TRBV30 to TRBJ1-3, with TRBD1 identical over 7 bases. Germline CDR1 and CDR2: GTSNPN and SVGIG (reference sequence). The CDR3 extends over 18 amino acids. Unmatched junction bases numbered 15, after V lost 1 base and J lost 3 bases. In DNA form, the CDR3 reads TGTGCCTGGAGTGCCCCGACAGGGAAGTTAAGGTTTGGAAACACCATATATTTT. Translated, it gives CAWSAPTGKLRFGNTIYF.

A word on this clone: Other DNA sequences from this sample encode an identical CDR3 as well. The rearrangement uses TRBV2 and TRBJ2-7, with TRBD1 identical over 7 bases. This CDR3 is 15 amino acids long. CDR1 and CDR2 from the germline V gene are SNHLY and FYNNEI. J gave up 2 bases and V 4 bases, and 8 bases lay outside the gene matches. In DNA form, the CDR3 reads TGTGCCAGCAGTGTCCACCGGGACAGACCCTACGAGCAGTACTTC. This sequence encodes CASSVHRDRPYEQYF.

The chain recombines TRBV5-1 with TRBJ2-1, with 16 positions matching TRBD2. Losses at the gene ends were 4 bases for V and 6 bases for J; bases not matched to a gene: 10. The CDR3 sequence is 18 residues long. CDR1 SGHRS and CDR2 YFSETQ come from the germline V gene. Here the CDR3 reads CASSLAGTSGGATNEQFF. The CDR3 DNA follows: TGCGCCAGCAGCCTCGCCGGGACTAGCGGGGGGGCCACCAATGAGCAGTTCTTC.

The CDR3 reads CANGDRVYHEQYF. CDR3 coding DNA: TGTGCCAACGGGGACAGGGTTTATCACGAGCAGTACTTC. The chain couples TRBV24-1 to TRBJ2-7; 9 nucleotides line up with TRBD1. The CDR3 runs 13 residues. Per the germline V gene, CDR1 is KGHDR and CDR2 is SFDVKD. V was clipped by 11 bases and J by 5 bases; unmatched bases: 9.

This clone was picked up a small number of times. The chain employs TRBV30 and TRBJ1-6, with D hard to call. V was trimmed by 5 bases and J by 10 bases, leaving 15 bases between them. CDR1 and CDR2 (germline): GTSNPN, SVGIG (reference sequence). The CDR3 has 13 residues. CDR3 protein: CAWARGMESPLHF. DNA for the CDR3: TGTGCCTGGGCCCGAGGGATGGAGTCACCCCTCCACTTT.

This chain uses TRBV2 with TRBJ2-7; D might be TRBD1 (5 bases). Germline values: CDR1 SNHLY, CDR2 FYNNEI. Between the trimmed V and J ends, which lost 7 bases and 3 bases, there was a span of 7 bases. This CDR3 spans 11 amino acids. The CDR3 nucleotides read TGTGCCAGCATTAGGGGCTACGAGCAGTACTTC. Amino acid sequence: CASIRGYEQYF.

This chain uses TRBV9 with TRBJ2-2; 8 positions match TRBD1. Germline assignment: CDR1 SGDLS and CDR2 YYNGEE. CDR3 length: 16 residues. V trimming: 3 bases; J trimming: 1 base; junction bases outside the gene matches: 5. CDR3 amino acids: CASSESGTGNTGELFF. CDR3 sequence (DNA): TGTGCCAGCAGCGAGTCCGGGACAGGGAACACCGGGGAGCTGTTTTTT.

The genes are TRBV27 and TRBJ1-2; a possible D gene is TRBD1 (6 bases). The CDR3 sequence is 16 residues long. The V gene lost 4 bases and the J gene lost 3 bases, with 18 bases spanning the gap. In germline, CDR1 is MNHEY, CDR2 SMNVEV (reference sequence). The CDR3 DNA sequence: TGTGCCAGCAGTTCCAACAGGGAAAGGGTTGACTATGGCTACACCTTC. Amino acids: CASSSNRERVDYGYTF.

V and J are TRBV27 and TRBJ1-5, with a weak D call TRBD1 (6 bases). CDR1 is MNHEY and CDR2 is SMNVEV in the germline V gene (reference sequence). The V end was cut by 5 bases, the J end by 8 bases, with 13 bases between. The CDR3 covers 13 residues. In DNA, the CDR3 is TGTGCCAGCAGTCCGGACAGTAGGAAGCCCCAGCATTTT. This sequence encodes CASSPDSRKPQHF.

The rearrangement joins TRBV5-1 to TRBJ2-5; D remains ambiguous. Germline values: CDR1 SGHRS, CDR2 YFSETQ. Trimming removed 5 bases from V and 0 bases from J, with 8 bases in between. The CDR3 contains 13 residues. In nucleotides, the CDR3 is TGCGCCAGCAGTATCCGTAACCAAGAGACCCAGTACTTC. The encoded protein is CASSIRNQETQYF. The whole variable domain, filled in from reference TRBV5-1 and TRBJ2-5, reads KAGVTQTPRYLIKTRGQQVTLSCSPISGHRSVSWYQQTPGQGLQFLFEYFSETQRNKGNFPGRFSGRQFSNSRSEMNVSTLELGDSALYLCASSIRNQETQYFGPGTRLLVL.

The rearrangement joins TRBV5-1 to TRBJ1-4, with 9 bases matching TRBD1. Trimming at V came to 2 bases and at J to 8 bases, leaving 4 bases not matched to a gene. This CDR3 comprises 14 residues. Germline CDR1 reads SGHRS; CDR2 reads YFSETQ. Here the CDR3 reads CASSLQGAKEKLFF. DNA of the CDR3: TGCGCCAGCAGCTTACAGGGGGCAAAAGAAAAACTGTTTTTT.

The DNA of the CDR3 is TGTGCCAGCAGCGTGGACAGGGTCACCGGGGAGCTGTTTTTT. It specifies CASSVDRVTGELFF. The genes are TRBV7-9 and TRBJ2-2, with 8 nucleotides matching TRBD1. Germline lookup yields CDR1 SEHNR and CDR2 FQNEAQ (reference sequence). The V and J ends lost 5 bases and 4 bases, in that order; junction bases with no gene match: 3. The CDR3 consists of 14 residues.

This chain uses TRBV5-1 with TRBJ1-6; D is perhaps TRBD1 (6 bases). This CDR3 comprises 14 residues. V shed 0 bases and J shed 14 bases, with 15 bases lying between them. Germline V gene lookup returns CDR1 SGHRS and CDR2 YFSETQ. CDR3 amino acids: CASSLGRGTDTLHF. The CDR3 DNA reads as TGCGCCAGCAGCTTGGGCAGGGGAACGGACACCCTCCACTTT.

The V and J genes are TRBV3-1 (or the pseudogene TRBV3-2) and TRBJ2-7, with 7 bases lining up with TRBD2. Looked up from germline, CDR1 is LGHDT and CDR2 is YNNKEL (reference sequence). V gave up 4 bases and J gave up 7 bases; unmatched junction bases: 10. The CDR3 runs to 14 residues. The CDR3 nucleotides read TGTGCCAGCAGCCCAGACGGGGGGAGAGGGGAGCAGTACTTC. This encodes CASSPDGGRGEQYF.

The chain employs TRBV30 and TRBJ2-7; no clear D. This CDR3 region has 11 residues. V was pared by 1 base and J by 5 bases, with 6 bases between. Germline V gene sequence: CDR1 GTSNPN, CDR2 SVGIG (reference sequence). The CDR3 spells CAWSAVNEQYF. CDR3 nucleotides: TGTGCCTGGAGTGCGGTCAACGAGCAGTACTTC.

The V gene is TRBV7-2, the J gene TRBJ1-1; maybe TRBD1 (5 bases). The germline V gene encodes CDR1 SGHTA and CDR2 FQGNSA. V lost 5 bases and J lost 0, with 13 bases in between. CDR3 length: 15 residues. The CDR3 DNA reads TGTGCCAGCAGCGCTCCGGGACTTTTGAACACTGAAGCTTTCTTT. It is translated as CASSAPGLLNTEAFF.

The CDR3 loop reads CASTRGGTNEKLFF. As DNA, the CDR3 is TGTGCCAGCACGCGGGGGGGGACTAATGAAAAACTGTTTTTT. The chain uses TRBV6-5 and TRBJ1-4; D may be TRBD1 (5 bases). In germline, CDR1 is MNHEY, CDR2 SVGAGI. With 7 bases removed from V and 2 bases from J, the gap between germline ends came to 11 bases. The CDR3 loop spans 14 amino acids.